Below, 10 T cell receptor beta chains from the same sample are listed, as sequenced in a study of T cells after yellow fever vaccination. Each CDR3 protein gets one entry after TCRdb re-called the 5' RACE reads with MiXCR. The sample records 500,000 to 650,000 distinct CDR3 sequences, 10% to 15% being singletons. The source was PBMCs, collected on the day of the yellow fever booster vaccination. The receptor source for this set is a man between 25 and 39 years old who received the YFV17D yellow fever vaccine.

This clonotype was detected only a few times. This rearrangement joins TRBV15 to TRBJ2-5; D not resolved. V was cut by 0 bases and J by 1 base, with 6 bases left in between. The CDR3 has 14 amino acids. Germline loops: CDR1 LNHNV, CDR2 YYDKDF (reference sequence). The CDR3 nucleotides are TGTGCCACCAGCAGAGACCGCCGCCAAGAGACCCAGTACTTC. The encoded protein is CATSRDRRQETQYF.

The chain combines TRBV5-1 with TRBJ2-3; perhaps TRBD2 as D (6 bases). CDR1 and CDR2 from the germline V gene are SGHRS and YFSETQ. The CDR3 spans 15 residues. The V and J ends lost 4 bases and 2 bases respectively, with 14 bases between them. In DNA, the CDR3 is TGCGCCAGCAGCACGGTAGCGGAGATCACAGATACGCAGTATTTT. This translates into CASSTVAEITDTQYF.

This clonotype has ten or more counts. The rearrangement links TRBV7-2 to TRBJ2-5, with D perhaps assigned TRBD1 or TRBD2 (5 bases each). CDR3 size: 16 residues. Trimming removed 10 bases at V and 5 bases at J, with 26 bases between. Germline V gene data show CDR1 as SGHTA and CDR2 as FQGNSA. The CDR3 nucleotides read TGTGCCACCAAAAACCCCGATCGGGGCGGCGGGGAGACCCAGTACTTC. This translates into CATKNPDRGGGETQYF.

The rearrangement links TRBV7-2 to TRBJ2-2; a possible D gene is TRBD2 (6 bases). This CDR3 spans 11 amino acids. The germline gives CDR1 SGHTA, CDR2 FQGNSA. Trimming pared 5 bases from V and 10 bases from J, leaving 8 bases between. The CDR3 nucleotides read TGTGCCAGCAGCGGGGGGTTGGAGCTGTTTTTT. It is translated as CASSGGLELFF.

There are a few counts of this clonotype. Here the CDR3 DNA reads TGCAGTGCTAGAGATGTCATGGGACTGCTAGACTACGAGCAGTACTTC. As protein: CSARDVMGLLDYEQYF. The V gene is TRBV20-1, the J gene TRBJ2-7, with TRBD2 as a possible D gene (6 bases). Trimming cost V 0 bases and J 3 bases, with 18 bases left between them. The CDR3 covers 16 residues. Germline CDR1 and CDR2: DFQATT and SNEGSKA (reference sequence).

This chain uses TRBV6-2 or TRBV6-3 with TRBJ1-6; D gene unclear. Germline CDR1 is MNHEY and CDR2 is SVGEGT. V was cut by 8 bases and J by 9 bases, with 5 bases left in between. The CDR3 contains 10 residues. Written as DNA, the CDR3 is TGTGCCAGCGGAATTTCACCCCTCCACTTT. Translating gives CASGISPLHF.

This chain links TRBV7-9 with TRBJ2-7; D is ambiguous. The CDR3 contains 15 residues. Trimming shortened V by 3 bases and J by 7 bases, and 19 bases separated the two germline ends. Germline V lookup: CDR1 SEHNR, CDR2 FQNEAQ (reference sequence). CDR3 sequence: CASSFYGGAVEEQYF. The CDR3 DNA sequence: TGTGCCAGCAGCTTTTACGGCGGTGCGGTGGAAGAGCAGTACTTC.

This clonotype was counted between two and nine times. The V gene is TRBV28, the J gene TRBJ2-4; D not resolved. V lost 3 bases and J lost 0, with 18 bases in between. Germline V gene lookup returns CDR1 MDHEN and CDR2 SYDVKM. The CDR3 covers 18 residues. The CDR3 protein is CASSFVGKEPLAKNIQYF. Written as DNA, the CDR3 is TGTGCCAGCAGTTTTGTAGGAAAGGAACCACTAGCCAAAAACATTCAGTACTTC. Full variable domain (remainder filled in from reference TRBV28 and TRBJ2-4): DVKVTQSSRYLVKRTGEKVFLECVQDMDHENMFWYRQDPGLGLRLIYFSYDVKMKEKGDIPEGYSVSREKKERFSLILESASTNQTSMYLCASSFVGKEPLAKNIQYFGAGTRLSVL.

The table lists this clonotype with a few counts. The V call is TRBV4-2, the J call TRBJ2-1; D perhaps matches TRBD1 (6 bases). Germline CDR1 is LGHNA and CDR2 is YNFKEQ. The CDR3 contains 15 residues. Trimming removed 5 bases from V and 6 bases from J, with 17 bases in between. The CDR3 loop is CASSLEADRSNEQFF. The CDR3 DNA reads TGTGCCAGCAGCTTAGAAGCGGACAGAAGCAATGAGCAGTTCTTC.

The chain is built from TRBV10-3 and TRBJ1-2, with 8 bases fitting TRBD1. The CDR3 runs 13 residues. V lost 7 bases to trimming and J lost 10 bases; unmatched junction nucleotides: 11. Germline V gives CDR1 ENHRY, CDR2 SYGVKD. CDR3: CAINPDRVQAYTF. The CDR3 nucleotides read TGTGCCATCAATCCGGACAGGGTCCAAGCCTACACCTTC.